This entry describes one TCR beta chain. The data derive from a study of monozygotic twins with inflammatory bowel disease. The CDR3 has 15 amino acids. Germline loops: CDR1 MNHNS, CDR2 SASEGT. After re-calling the 5' RACE reads, TCRdb lists one entry per CDR3 protein, DNA absent. The sample totals about 440,000 distinct CDR3 sequences; its top ten clones hold 2.4%. Source material: blood. The gene calls are TRBV6-1 and TRBJ2-2; TCRdb proposes TRBD1, but this gene call is untestable without DNA. This sequence was found in a human donor with ulcerative colitis or Crohn's disease, or a healthy co-twin of an affected twin (not recorded which). This chain's CDR3 is CASRRAGEDTGELFF.